One sample yielded the 10 T cell receptor beta chains listed below, sequenced in a study of neurological immune-mediated disorders. TCRdb re-analysed the 5' RACE reads in MiXCR, keeping a single row per CDR3 protein. The top ten clones hold roughly 1.4% of a sample with roughly 71,000 distinct CDR3 sequences, roughly 3.6% of them seen once. Sequencing was carried out using PBMCs. Every receptor here comes from a man aged 30 to 39 with multiple sclerosis.

This clonotype was counted ten times or more. The V call is TRBV15, the J call TRBJ1-4; D unresolved. This CDR3 comprises 17 residues. V was shortened by 0 bases and J by 6 bases, with 17 bases between the two germline ends. Germline V gives CDR1 LNHNV, CDR2 YYDKDF (reference sequence). CDR3 residues: CATSREGSRGPHEKLFF. CDR3 coding DNA: TGTGCCACCAGCAGAGAGGGAAGTCGAGGCCCCCATGAAAAACTGTTTTTT.

This clonotype was counted at least ten times. The chain recombines TRBV20-1 with TRBJ1-1; no definite D call. The CDR3 spans 12 residues. The V and J ends lost 5 bases and 0 bases respectively, with 7 bases between them. The germline V gene has CDR1 DFQATT and CDR2 SNEGSKA (reference sequence). CDR3 nucleotides: TGCAGTGCTTGGAGTATGAACACTGAAGCTTTCTTT. The encoded protein is CSAWSMNTEAFF.

This clonotype was detected many times. The chain combines TRBV15 with TRBJ2-7; D is perhaps TRBD2 (7 bases). This CDR3 comprises 13 residues. The germline V and J ends were trimmed by 2 bases and 6 bases, with 11 bases remaining between them. Germline V gene sequence: CDR1 LNHNV, CDR2 YYDKDF (reference sequence). The CDR3: CATSRYREGEQYF. CDR3 nucleotide sequence: TGTGCCACCAGCAGATACAGGGAGGGCGAGCAGTACTTC. Filled out from reference TRBV15 and TRBJ2-7, the complete variable domain reads DAMVIQNPRYQVTQFGKPVTLSCSQTLNHNVMYWYQQKSSQAPKLLFHYYDKDFNNEADTPDNFQSRRPNTSFCFLDIRSPGLGDTAMYLCATSRYREGEQYFGPGTRLTVT.

This clonotype occurred many times. The chain links TRBV5-1 to TRBJ2-7, with 9 bases fitting TRBD2. This CDR3 has 16 amino acids. The junction had 5 bases not matched to a gene; V was cut back by 0 bases and J by 1 base. CDR1 and CDR2 from the germline V gene are SGHRS and YFSETQ. In DNA form, the CDR3 reads TGCGCCAGCAGCTTGGAAGAGGCGGGGGGGTCCTACGAGCAGTACTTC. Translation gives CASSLEEAGGSYEQYF.

This clonotype appeared a few times. This rearrangement joins TRBV5-1 to TRBJ1-5; D is uncertain. Trimming stripped 5 bases from V and 6 bases from J, with 12 bases between. Per germline, CDR1 SGHRS and CDR2 YFSETQ. This CDR3 comprises 13 residues. The CDR3: CASSSGVGQPQHF. The DNA for the CDR3 is TGCGCCAGCAGTAGTGGGGTCGGTCAGCCCCAGCATTTT.

This clonotype was counted ten times or more. The chain carries TRBV7-9 and TRBJ1-2; 9 nucleotides agree with TRBD1. Germline V gene sequence: CDR1 SEHNR, CDR2 FQNEAQ (reference sequence). The CDR3 runs 16 residues. V was pared by 5 bases and J by 5 bases, with 12 bases of the junction left unmatched. The CDR3 is CASSPRTGDLSYGYTF. The CDR3 nucleotides read TGTGCCAGCAGCCCCCGGACAGGGGATCTCTCTTATGGCTACACCTTC.

This clonotype was counted at least ten times. This chain joins TRBV25-1 and TRBJ1-2, with no clear D. V lost 2 bases, J lost 8 bases, and 12 bases lay in between. Germline values: CDR1 MGHDK, CDR2 SYGVNS. The CDR3 sequence is 13 residues long. The DNA for the CDR3 is TGTGCCAGCAGTGAAATAGGCACACGGGGCTACACCTTC. It translates to CASSEIGTRGYTF.

The table lists this clonotype with many counts. V usage is TRBV10-1 and J usage is TRBJ2-7; D is possibly TRBD1 (7 bases). Germline CDR1 is WNHNN and CDR2 is SYGVQD (reference sequence). The CDR3 runs to 14 residues. Trimming pared 0 bases from V and 7 bases from J, leaving 13 bases between. CDR3 in amino acids: CASSESAGGNEQYF. CDR3 nucleotide sequence: TGCGCCAGCAGTGAGTCGGCAGGGGGGAATGAGCAGTACTTC.

This clonotype appeared many times. The CDR3 reads CASSYSPQSSGNTIYF. In DNA form, the CDR3 reads TGTGCCAGCAGTTACTCTCCGCAGAGCTCTGGAAACACCATATATTTT. The gene calls are TRBV6-5 and TRBJ1-3; D remains unclear. The ends were cut back, 0 bases at V and 0 bases at J, with 9 bases in the middle. The CDR3 has 16 amino acids. CDR1 is MNHEY and CDR2 is SVGAGI in the germline V gene.

This clonotype was recorded at least ten times. The V call is TRBV29-1, the J call TRBJ1-3; D is perhaps TRBD1 (5 bases). V was cut by 4 bases and J by 0 bases, with 13 bases left in between. The CDR3 consists of 15 residues. CDR1 SQVTM and CDR2 ANQGSEA come from the germline V gene. CDR3 bases: TGCAGCGTTGCCGGGGGTCAGTTCTCTGGAAACACCATATATTTT. Its protein is CSVAGGQFSGNTIYF.